Detailed here is one T cell receptor beta chain. PCR primers comprised 60 Vbeta and 13 Jbeta primers. The protocol was immunoSEQ multiplex PCR, while the TCRdb copy is restricted to in-frame clones and leaves out a portion. Of roughly 55,000 clones listed, approximately 80% are singletons. This sample is drawn from a study of cytomegalovirus exposure and HLA in healthy donors. V gave up 6 bases and J gave up 4 bases; unmatched junction bases: 6. The length of the CDR3 is 15 residues. Germline lookup yields CDR1 ENHRY and CDR2 SYGVKD. The source is a female donor in good health and CMV-seronegative. This chain links TRBV10-3 with TRBJ2-2; TRBD1 agrees at 9 bases. The sample comprised PBMCs. This CDR3 reads CAISAGTGLTGELFF. The CDR3 DNA reads TGTGCCATCAGCGCCGGGACAGGGCTCACCGGGGAGCTGTTTTTT.